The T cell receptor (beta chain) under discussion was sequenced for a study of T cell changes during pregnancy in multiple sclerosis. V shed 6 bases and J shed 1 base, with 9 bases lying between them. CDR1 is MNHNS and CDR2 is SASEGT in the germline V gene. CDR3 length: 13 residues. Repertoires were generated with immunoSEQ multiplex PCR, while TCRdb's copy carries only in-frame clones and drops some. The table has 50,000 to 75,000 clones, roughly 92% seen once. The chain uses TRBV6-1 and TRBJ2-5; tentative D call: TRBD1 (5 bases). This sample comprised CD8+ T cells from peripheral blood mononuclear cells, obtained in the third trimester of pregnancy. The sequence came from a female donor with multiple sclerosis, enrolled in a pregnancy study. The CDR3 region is CASRNRSQETQYF. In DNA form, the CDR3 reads TGTGCCAGCAGGAACAGGAGCCAAGAGACCCAGTACTTC.